This entry describes one T cell receptor (beta chain). This sample was taken from a study of blood T cell repertoires in COVID-19. Turning to the study itself: Sites across the United States, Italy and Spain contributed samples from acute and convalescent COVID-19.

Cohorts were based on clinical histories the participants reported. In Cohort 3, a recovered donor had either two negative PCRs, clearance, or symptom resolution. Data came from immunoSEQ multiplex PCR; TCRdb stores just in-frame clones and leaves some out. This sample has hundreds of thousands of clones, with roughly 86% found just once. V lost 0 bases to trimming and J lost 7 bases, with 13 bases between them. The germline V gene has CDR1 SGDLS and CDR2 YYNGEE. This CDR3 region has 15 residues. V gene TRBV9 combines with J gene TRBJ1-4; D may be TRBD1 (6 bases). The sequencing input was PBMCs or T cells enriched from blood (not recorded which). The clonotype comes from a woman aged 45-65 years who had recovered from COVID-19. In nucleotides, the CDR3 is TGTGCCAGCAGCGTAGCGGGGGGGCAAAGTGAAAAACTGTTTTTT. This gives the protein CASSVAGGQSEKLFF.